This record concerns one T cell receptor (beta chain) sequence. Described time point: peripheral blood 6 weeks after treatment start. The data are from a study of PD-L1 blockade in urothelial cancer. The data were produced by immunoSEQ multiplex PCR, yet TCRdb's version contains in-frame clones alone and is incomplete. The sample has around 110,000 clones; around 93% are singletons. The TCR sequence derives from a man aged 55 to 69 with urothelial cancer. This specimen was PBMCs, taken around atezolizumab (anti-PD-L1) treatment.

This chain's CDR3 is CASSFDRGQETQYF. The CDR3 DNA reads TGTGCCAGCAGCTTCGACAGGGGGCAAGAGACCCAGTACTTC. The chain employs TRBV6-5 and TRBJ2-5, with 9 bases lining up with TRBD1. Germline trimming cut 6 bases from V and 2 bases from J; bases unmatched to any gene: 4. This CDR3 spans 14 amino acids. CDR1 MNHEY and CDR2 SVGAGI come from the germline V gene.